Below, 20 T cell receptor beta chains from the same sample are listed, as sequenced in a study of beta chain features in type 1 diabetes. Expressed TCRB transcripts got sequenced, as all isolated RNA was reverse transcribed. Only in-frame clones appear in the TCRdb table, and some are missing; sequencing was by immunoSEQ multiplex PCR. The sample contains 300,000 to 350,000 clones, around a fifth of which appear only once. Source material: naive CD4+ T cells from blood. The origin of the receptors is a woman under 30 in good health.

Note on this clone: Other DNA sequences from this sample encode an identical CDR3 as well. The chain uses TRBV29-1 and TRBJ1-1; weak D call: TRBD1 (6 bases). The V end lost 4 bases, the J end lost 0 bases, and 9 bases lay between the germline ends. The germline CDR1 and CDR2 sequences are SQVTM and ANQGSEA. This CDR3 has 13 amino acids. CDR3 sequence (DNA): TGCAGCGTTGTAGGACAGATGAACACTGAAGCTTTCTTT. It is translated as CSVVGQMNTEAFF.

This clone was counted between two and nine times. J is TRBJ2-7 and V is TRBV4-3; 7 bases are a match to TRBD1. The CDR3 spans 14 residues. The germline V gene encodes CDR1 LGHNA and CDR2 YSLEER. Trimming cost V 1 base and J 3 bases; bases outside gene matches: 3. In nucleotides, the CDR3 is TGCGCCAGCAGCCAAGGACAGGGTATCTACGAGCAGTACTTC. This sequence encodes CASSQGQGIYEQYF.

The rearrangement uses TRBV5-1 and TRBJ1-2; TRBD1 is a possible D gene (6 bases). The CDR3 extends over 18 amino acids. Trimming removed 0 bases from V and 2 bases from J, with 20 bases in between. Germline V CDR1 and CDR2: SGHRS, YFSETQ. The CDR3 loop reads CASSLAPTGSALNYGYTF. The CDR3 nucleotides read TGCGCCAGCAGCTTGGCTCCCACAGGGTCTGCTCTCAACTATGGCTACACCTTC.

This clone was detected only a few times. This chain joins TRBV5-6 and TRBJ2-1; the D is unclear. In germline, CDR1 is SGHDT, CDR2 YYEEEE. This CDR3 spans 15 amino acids. V was clipped by 4 bases and J by 0 bases, with 11 bases between them. The CDR3 nucleotides are TGTGCCAGCAGCCATCGTTTGAGCTCCTACAATGAGCAGTTCTTC. It translates to CASSHRLSSYNEQFF.

The table lists this clone with a few counts. This sequence joins TRBV4-2 and TRBJ2-5; tentatively, D is TRBD1 (7 bases). Trimming removed 0 bases at V and 5 bases at J, with 19 bases between. Looked up from germline, CDR1 is LGHNA and CDR2 is YNFKEQ. This CDR3 has 17 amino acids. The DNA of the CDR3 is TGTGCCAGCAGCCAAGAAGGGGGCGGGGAACCGAGGGAGACCCAGTACTTC. Protein product: CASSQEGGGEPRETQYF.

V is TRBV11-2 and J is TRBJ1-1; D is perhaps TRBD1 (6 bases). This CDR3 has 17 residues. V lost 0 bases to trimming and J lost 0 bases, with 14 bases between them. The V gene's germline CDR1 is SGHAT and CDR2 FQNNGV. This CDR3 reads CASSLDGVRTVNTEAFF. The CDR3 bases are TGTGCCAGCAGCTTAGACGGAGTGCGGACAGTGAACACTGAAGCTTTCTTT.

The chain recombines TRBV2 with TRBJ2-5, with D possibly being TRBD1 (6 bases). Trimming removed 6 bases at V and 1 base at J, with 18 bases between. CDR3 length: 16 residues. Per the germline V gene, CDR1 is SNHLY and CDR2 is FYNNEI. The CDR3 DNA reads TGTGCCAGCAGCGTCAGGGGCGCGGGCTCCCAAGAGACCCAGTACTTC. Protein product: CASSVRGAGSQETQYF.

In this sample, this clone turned up once. This CDR3 reads CASSAFRDRGYGYTF. The CDR3 region has the DNA TGTGCCAGTAGCGCCTTTAGAGACAGGGGATATGGCTACACCTTC. The gene calls are TRBV19 and TRBJ1-2; 8 positions match TRBD1. The V segment lost 6 bases and the J segment 5 bases; nucleotides outside the gene matches: 11. The CDR3 is 15 residues long. The germline V gene has CDR1 LNHDA and CDR2 SQIVND (reference sequence).

The J gene is TRBJ2-7, the V gene TRBV7-8; TRBD1 agrees at 7 bases. This CDR3 is 14 amino acids long. J was trimmed by 2 bases and V by 1 base; bases with no gene match: 2. CDR1 and CDR2 (germline): SGHVS, FQNEAQ. The CDR3 region has the DNA TGTGCCAGCAGCTTAGTTGGGACAGCCTACGAGCAGTACTTC. It yields the protein CASSLVGTAYEQYF.

This chain uses TRBV23-1 with TRBJ1-1; no reliable D call. TRBV23-1 is labeled an ORF, and its function is uncertain. Trimming cost V 3 bases and J 2 bases, with 22 bases left between them. The CDR3 contains 18 residues. The CDR3 DNA sequence: TGCGCCAGCAGTCAGCCGGCTTCGGAGCGGTCCTCTAACACTGAAGCTTTCTTT. The encoded protein is CASSQPASERSSNTEAFF.

The chain has TRBV28 and TRBJ2-7; 13 positions match TRBD2. Germline V gene sequence: CDR1 MDHEN, CDR2 SYDVKM. This CDR3 has 12 residues. With 5 bases clipped from V and 11 bases from J, the junction kept 3 bases outside the gene matches. Written as DNA, the CDR3 is TGTGCCAGCAGTCTAGGGACTAGCGGGAAGTACTTC. This gives the protein CASSLGTSGKYF.

The J gene is TRBJ2-7, the V gene TRBV13; 9 bases agree with TRBD1. This CDR3 has 16 residues. The V gene end was trimmed by 2 bases and the J gene end by 5 bases; junction bases not matched to a gene: 10. Germline CDR1 reads PRHDT; CDR2 reads FYEKMQ (reference sequence). The CDR3 spells CASSLRDRERSNEQYF. CDR3 DNA sequence: TGTGCCAGCAGCTTAAGGGACAGGGAGCGTTCGAACGAGCAGTACTTC.

Only a few counts were recorded for this clone. This chain uses TRBV5-1 with TRBJ2-3; tentative D call: TRBD2 (6 bases). CDR1 is SGHRS and CDR2 is YFSETQ in the germline V gene. The CDR3 consists of 13 residues. V lost 3 bases, J lost 3 bases, and 8 bases lay in between. CDR3 protein: CASSSGVTDTQYF. In DNA form, the CDR3 reads TGCGCCAGCAGCTCGGGAGTAACAGATACGCAGTATTTT.

In this sample, this clone turned up a few times. The chain has TRBV5-1 and TRBJ2-7; D may be TRBD2 (6 bases). Trimming took off 0 bases at V and 7 bases at J, with 14 bases between the two ends. Germline V gene sequence: CDR1 SGHRS, CDR2 YFSETQ. There are 14 residues in the CDR3. Here the CDR3 reads CASSLAGASGEQYF. In DNA, the CDR3 is TGCGCCAGCAGCTTGGCGGGAGCCTCGGGTGAGCAGTACTTC. Filled out from reference TRBV5-1 and TRBJ2-7, the complete variable domain reads KAGVTQTPRYLIKTRGQQVTLSCSPISGHRSVSWYQQTPGQGLQFLFEYFSETQRNKGNFPGRFSGRQFSNSRSEMNVSTLELGDSALYLCASSLAGASGEQYFGPGTRLTVT.

The chain is built from TRBV11-3 and TRBJ2-3; TRBD2 aligns across 15 bases. This CDR3 has 16 amino acids. Germline-derived CDR1 and CDR2 are SGHNT and YENEEA. The V and J ends lost 5 bases and 3 bases, in that order; junction bases with no gene match: 3. CDR3 DNA sequence: TGTGCCAGCAGCCTGGGACTAGCGGGAGGTACAGATACGCAGTATTTT. Translated, it gives CASSLGLAGGTDTQYF.

V and J are TRBV9 and TRBJ2-2; 16 bases align to TRBD2. This CDR3 has 18 residues. V was pared by 3 bases and J by 3 bases, with 5 bases of the junction left unmatched. The germline gives CDR1 SGDLS, CDR2 YYNGEE. CDR3: CASSAGLAGGLYTGELFF. In DNA form, the CDR3 reads TGTGCCAGCAGCGCGGGACTAGCGGGAGGGCTATACACCGGGGAGCTGTTTTTT.

This clone was seen a few times. CDR3: CASSRRGITDTQYF. DNA of the CDR3: TGTGCCAGCAGCAGGCGGGGGATCACAGATACGCAGTATTTT. This chain joins TRBV5-4 and TRBJ2-3; 7 nucleotides match TRBD2. V lost 4 bases to trimming and J lost 2 bases; unmatched junction nucleotides: 4. The CDR3 totals 14 residues. Germline V lookup: CDR1 SGHNT, CDR2 YYREEE (reference sequence).

The chain couples TRBV7-9 to TRBJ2-1; 9 bases match TRBD1. V was pared by 5 bases and J by 1 base, with 6 bases of the junction left unmatched. From germline, CDR1 is SEHNR and CDR2 FQNEAQ (reference sequence). CDR3 length: 16 residues. The CDR3 DNA sequence: TGTGCCAGCAGCCGATCCGGGACAGGGTCCTACAATGAGCAGTTCTTC. This gives the protein CASSRSGTGSYNEQFF. The variable domain in full, completed from reference TRBV7-9 and TRBJ2-1, reads DTGVSQNPRHKITKRGQNVTFRCDPISEHNRLYWYRQTLGQGPEFLTYFQNEAQLEKSRLLSDRFSAERPKGSFSTLEIQRTEQGDSAMYLCASSRSGTGSYNEQFFGPGTRLTVL.

This clone showed up just a few times. The rearrangement joins TRBV20-1 to TRBJ2-1; 7 bases align to TRBD2. The CDR3 length is 11 residues. Germline V gene lookup returns CDR1 DFQATT and CDR2 SNEGSKA (reference sequence). V dropped 1 base and J dropped 15; count of bases not matched to a gene: 6. The CDR3 sequence: CSARGQRDLFF. The CDR3 bases are TGCAGTGCTAGAGGTCAGCGGGACCTGTTCTTC.

The chain links TRBV10-3 to TRBJ1-1; a weak D match, TRBD1 (5 bases). V shed 6 bases and J shed 3 bases, with 14 bases lying between them. Germline V gives CDR1 ENHRY, CDR2 SYGVKD. The CDR3 runs 14 residues. The CDR3 DNA reads TGTGCCATCAGGGTCGCGGGAGGGGACACTGAAGCTTTCTTT. As protein: CAIRVAGGDTEAFF.